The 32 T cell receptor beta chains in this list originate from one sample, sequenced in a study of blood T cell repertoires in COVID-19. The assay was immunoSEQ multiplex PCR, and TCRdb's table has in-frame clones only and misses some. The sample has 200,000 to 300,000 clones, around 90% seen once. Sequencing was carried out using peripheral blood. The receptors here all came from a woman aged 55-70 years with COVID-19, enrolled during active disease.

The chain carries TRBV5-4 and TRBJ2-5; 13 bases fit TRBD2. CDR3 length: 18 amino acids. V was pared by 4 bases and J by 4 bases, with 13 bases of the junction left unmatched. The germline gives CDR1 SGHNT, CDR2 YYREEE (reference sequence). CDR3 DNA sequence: TGTGCCAGCAGCCAGAGGACTAGCGGGAGTCTGTGGGGAGAGACCCAGTACTTC. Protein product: CASSQRTSGSLWGETQYF.

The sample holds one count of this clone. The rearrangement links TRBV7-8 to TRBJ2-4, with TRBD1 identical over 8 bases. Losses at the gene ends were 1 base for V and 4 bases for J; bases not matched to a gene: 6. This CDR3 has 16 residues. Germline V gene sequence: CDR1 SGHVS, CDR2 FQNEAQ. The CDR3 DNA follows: TGTGCCAGCAGCTTAGATTCCAGGGGGCGAAAAAACATTCAGTACTTC. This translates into CASSLDSRGRKNIQYF. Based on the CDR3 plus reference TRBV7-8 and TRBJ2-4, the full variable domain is GAGVSQSPRYKVAKRGQDVALRCDPISGHVSLFWYQQALGQGPEFLTYFQNEAQLDKSGLPSDRFFAERPEGSVSTLKIQRTQQEDSAVYLCASSLDSRGRKNIQYFGAGTRLSVL.

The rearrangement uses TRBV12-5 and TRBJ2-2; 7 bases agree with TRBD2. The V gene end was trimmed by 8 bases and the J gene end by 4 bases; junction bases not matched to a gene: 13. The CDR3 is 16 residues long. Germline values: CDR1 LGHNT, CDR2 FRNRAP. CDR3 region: CASRSTLGGSTGELFF. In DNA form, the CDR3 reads TGTGCTAGTCGAAGCACACTCGGGGGGAGCACCGGGGAGCTGTTTTTT.

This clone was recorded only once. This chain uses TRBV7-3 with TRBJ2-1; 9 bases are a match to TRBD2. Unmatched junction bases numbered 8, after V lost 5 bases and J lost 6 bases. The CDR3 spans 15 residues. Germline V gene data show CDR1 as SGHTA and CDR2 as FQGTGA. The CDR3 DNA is TGTGCCAGCAGCATAGCGGGAGCCGAAAGCAATGAGCAGTTCTTC. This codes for CASSIAGAESNEQFF.

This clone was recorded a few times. The CDR3 coding sequence is TGCAGTGCTAGTCCCCCAACTAGCGGATACAATGAGCAGTTCTTC. As protein: CSASPPTSGYNEQFF. The rearrangement uses TRBV20-1 and TRBJ2-1, with 8 bases identical to TRBD2. V was clipped by 3 bases and J by 4 bases; unmatched bases: 8. The CDR3 length is 15 residues. Germline-derived CDR1 and CDR2 are DFQATT and SNEGSKA (reference sequence).

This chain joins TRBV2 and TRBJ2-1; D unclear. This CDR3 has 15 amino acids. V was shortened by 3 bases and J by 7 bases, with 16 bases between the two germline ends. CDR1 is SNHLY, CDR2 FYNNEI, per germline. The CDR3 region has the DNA TGTGCCAGCAGTGACGGCGGAGCCCATTGGAATGAGCAGTTCTTC. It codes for CASSDGGAHWNEQFF.

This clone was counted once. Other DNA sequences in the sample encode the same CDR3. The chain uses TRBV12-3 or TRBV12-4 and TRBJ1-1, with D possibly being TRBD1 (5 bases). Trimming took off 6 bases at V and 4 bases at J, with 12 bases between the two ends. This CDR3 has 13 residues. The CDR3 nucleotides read TGTGCCAGCAGGTTTACGGGGGGCACTGAAGCTTTCTTT. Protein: CASRFTGGTEAFF.

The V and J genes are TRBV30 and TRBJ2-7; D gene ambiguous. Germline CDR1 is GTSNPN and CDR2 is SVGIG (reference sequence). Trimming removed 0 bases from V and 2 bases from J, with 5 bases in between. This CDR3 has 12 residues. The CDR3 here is CAWSVHTYEQYF. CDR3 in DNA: TGTGCCTGGAGTGTACACACCTACGAGCAGTACTTC.

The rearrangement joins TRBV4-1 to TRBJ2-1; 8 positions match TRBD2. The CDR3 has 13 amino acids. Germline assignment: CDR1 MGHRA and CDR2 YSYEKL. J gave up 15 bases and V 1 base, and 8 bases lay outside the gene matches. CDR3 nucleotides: TGCGCCAGCAGCCAAGTCCCGGGAGGGCCGGGGTTCTTC. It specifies CASSQVPGGPGFF.

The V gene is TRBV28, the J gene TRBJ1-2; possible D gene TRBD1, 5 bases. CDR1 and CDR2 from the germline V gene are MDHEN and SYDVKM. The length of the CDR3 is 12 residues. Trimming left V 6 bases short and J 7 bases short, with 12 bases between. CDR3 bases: TGTGCCAGCAGGGACCCAGGGATTGGCTACACCTTC. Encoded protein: CASRDPGIGYTF.

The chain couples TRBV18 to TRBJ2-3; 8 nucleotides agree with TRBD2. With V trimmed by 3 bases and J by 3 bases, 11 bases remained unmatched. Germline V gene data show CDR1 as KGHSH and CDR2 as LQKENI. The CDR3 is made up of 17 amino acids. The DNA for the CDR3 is TGTGCCAGCTCACCTGGCGGAGCGGGGGTTTTTACAGATACGCAGTATTTT. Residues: CASSPGGAGVFTDTQYF.

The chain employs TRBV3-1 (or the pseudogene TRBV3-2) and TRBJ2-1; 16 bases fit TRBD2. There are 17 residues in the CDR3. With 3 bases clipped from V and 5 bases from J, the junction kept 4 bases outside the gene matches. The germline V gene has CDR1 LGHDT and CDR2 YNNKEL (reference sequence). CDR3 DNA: TGTGCCAGCAGCCAGTCCGGGACTAGCGGGAGGGACAATGAGCAGTTCTTC. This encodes CASSQSGTSGRDNEQFF.

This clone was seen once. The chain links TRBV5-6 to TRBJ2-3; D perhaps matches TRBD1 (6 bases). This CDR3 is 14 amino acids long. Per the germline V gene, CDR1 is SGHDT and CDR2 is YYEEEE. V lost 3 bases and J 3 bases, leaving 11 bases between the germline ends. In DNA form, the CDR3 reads TGTGCCAGCAGCTCCGGGACACTGACAGATACGCAGTATTTT. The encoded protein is CASSSGTLTDTQYF.

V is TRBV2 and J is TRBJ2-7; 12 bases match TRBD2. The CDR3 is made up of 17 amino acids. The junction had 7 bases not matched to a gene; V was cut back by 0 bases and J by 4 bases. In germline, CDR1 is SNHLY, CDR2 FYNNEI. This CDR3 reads CASSEAVTSGRVYEQYF. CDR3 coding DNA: TGTGCCAGCAGTGAAGCGGTGACTAGCGGGAGAGTTTACGAGCAGTACTTC.

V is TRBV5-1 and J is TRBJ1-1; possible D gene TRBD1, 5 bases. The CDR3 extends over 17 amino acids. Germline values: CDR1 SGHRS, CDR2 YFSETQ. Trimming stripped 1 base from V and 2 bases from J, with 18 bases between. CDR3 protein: CASSLRNLRGENTEAFF. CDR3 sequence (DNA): TGCGCCAGCAGCTTGAGGAACCTCCGGGGGGAAAACACTGAAGCTTTCTTT.

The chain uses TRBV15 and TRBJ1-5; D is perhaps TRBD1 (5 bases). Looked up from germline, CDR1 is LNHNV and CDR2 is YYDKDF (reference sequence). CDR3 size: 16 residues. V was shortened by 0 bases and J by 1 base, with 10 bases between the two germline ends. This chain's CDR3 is CATSRDRVRSNQPQHF. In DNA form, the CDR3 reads TGTGCCACCAGCAGAGACAGGGTAAGGAGCAATCAGCCCCAGCATTTT.

The CDR3 sequence is CASRPGTQKFYNEQFF. The CDR3 DNA follows: TGTGCCAGCAGGCCCGGGACACAGAAGTTCTACAATGAGCAGTTCTTC. The J gene is TRBJ2-1, the V gene TRBV5-4; a possible D gene is TRBD1 (6 bases). The CDR3 is 16 residues long. Germline V CDR1 and CDR2: SGHNT, YYREEE (reference sequence). V shed 5 bases and J shed 3 bases, with 18 bases lying between them. The whole variable domain, filled in from reference TRBV5-4 and TRBJ2-1, reads ETGVTQSPTHLIKTRGQQVTLRCSSQSGHNTVSWYQQALGQGPQFIFQYYREEENGRGNFPPRFSGLQFPNYSSELNVNALELDDSALYLCASRPGTQKFYNEQFFGPGTRLTVL.

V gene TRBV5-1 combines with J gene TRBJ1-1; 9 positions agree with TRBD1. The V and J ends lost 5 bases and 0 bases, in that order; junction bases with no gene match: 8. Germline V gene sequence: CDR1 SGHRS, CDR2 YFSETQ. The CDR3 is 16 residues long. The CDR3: CASSLRQGDMNTEAFF. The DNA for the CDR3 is TGCGCCAGCAGTTTGCGACAGGGGGATATGAACACTGAAGCTTTCTTT.

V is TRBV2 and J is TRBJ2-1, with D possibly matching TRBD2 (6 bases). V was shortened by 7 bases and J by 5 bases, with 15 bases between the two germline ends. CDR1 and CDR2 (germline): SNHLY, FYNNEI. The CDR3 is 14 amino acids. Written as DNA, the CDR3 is TGTGCCAGCACGGTCTGGGGGGTTGACAATGAGCAGTTCTTC. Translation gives CASTVWGVDNEQFF. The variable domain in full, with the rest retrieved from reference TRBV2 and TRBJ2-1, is EPEVTQTPSHQVTQMGQEVILRCVPISNHLYFYWYRQILGQKVEFLVSFYNNEISEKSEIFDDQFSVERPDGSNFTLKIRSTKLEDSAMYFCASTVWGVDNEQFFGPGTRLTVL.

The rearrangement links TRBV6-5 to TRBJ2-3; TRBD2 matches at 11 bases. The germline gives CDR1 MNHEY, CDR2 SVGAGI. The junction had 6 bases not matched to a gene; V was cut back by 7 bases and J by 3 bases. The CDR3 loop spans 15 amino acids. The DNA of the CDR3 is TGTGCCAGCATGGTAGCGGGAGGGCCAACAGATACGCAGTATTTT. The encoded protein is CASMVAGGPTDTQYF.

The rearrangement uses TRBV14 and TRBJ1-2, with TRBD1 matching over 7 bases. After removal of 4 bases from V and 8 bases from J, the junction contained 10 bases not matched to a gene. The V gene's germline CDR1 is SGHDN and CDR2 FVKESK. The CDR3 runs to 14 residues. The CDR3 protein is CASSPLFSGGGYTF. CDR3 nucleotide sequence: TGTGCCAGCAGCCCTCTGTTTTCAGGGGGAGGCTACACCTTC.

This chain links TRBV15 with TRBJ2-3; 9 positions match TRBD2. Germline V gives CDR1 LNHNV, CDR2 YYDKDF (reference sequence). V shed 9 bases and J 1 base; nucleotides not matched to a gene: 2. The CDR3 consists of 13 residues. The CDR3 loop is CATRTSGTDTQYF. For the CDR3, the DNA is TGTGCCACTAGGACTAGCGGCACAGATACGCAGTATTTT.

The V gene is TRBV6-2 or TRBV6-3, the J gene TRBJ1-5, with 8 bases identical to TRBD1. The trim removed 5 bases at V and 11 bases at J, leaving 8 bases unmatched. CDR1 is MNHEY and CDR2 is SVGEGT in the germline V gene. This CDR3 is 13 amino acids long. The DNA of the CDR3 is TGTGCCAGCAGTGGCACAGGGGGTGTTGCCCAGCATTTT. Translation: CASSGTGGVAQHF.

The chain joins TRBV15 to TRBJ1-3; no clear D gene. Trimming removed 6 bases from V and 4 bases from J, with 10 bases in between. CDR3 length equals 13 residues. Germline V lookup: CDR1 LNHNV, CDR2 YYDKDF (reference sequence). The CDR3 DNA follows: TGTGCCACCAGACCGCCGGGGGGAAACACCATATATTTT. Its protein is CATRPPGGNTIYF.

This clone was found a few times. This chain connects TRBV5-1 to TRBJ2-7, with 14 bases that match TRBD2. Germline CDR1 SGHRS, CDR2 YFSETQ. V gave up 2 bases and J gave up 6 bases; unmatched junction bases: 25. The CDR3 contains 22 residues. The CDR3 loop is CASSLQSPLRTDRTSGRSEQYF. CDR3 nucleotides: TGCGCCAGCAGCTTACAATCCCCCCTACGGACAGACCGGACTAGCGGGAGGAGCGAGCAGTACTTC.

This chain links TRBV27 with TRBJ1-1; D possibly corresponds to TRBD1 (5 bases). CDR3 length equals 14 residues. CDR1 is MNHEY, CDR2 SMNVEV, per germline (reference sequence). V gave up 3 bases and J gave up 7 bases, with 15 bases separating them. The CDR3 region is CASSLAGTRVEAFF. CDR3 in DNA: TGTGCCAGCAGTTTGGCCGGGACTCGGGTTGAAGCTTTCTTT.

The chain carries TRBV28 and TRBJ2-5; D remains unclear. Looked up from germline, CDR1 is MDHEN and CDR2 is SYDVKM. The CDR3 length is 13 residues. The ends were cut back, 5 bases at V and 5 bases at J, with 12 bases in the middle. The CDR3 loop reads CASSHILRETQYF. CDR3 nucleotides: TGTGCCAGCAGTCACATACTGAGGGAGACCCAGTACTTC.

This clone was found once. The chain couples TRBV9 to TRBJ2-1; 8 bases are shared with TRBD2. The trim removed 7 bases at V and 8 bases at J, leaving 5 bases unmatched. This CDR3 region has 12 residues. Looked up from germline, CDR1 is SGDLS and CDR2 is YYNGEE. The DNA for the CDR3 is TGTGCCAGCGGGCTAGCGGGCCATGAGCAGTTCTTC. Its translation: CASGLAGHEQFF.

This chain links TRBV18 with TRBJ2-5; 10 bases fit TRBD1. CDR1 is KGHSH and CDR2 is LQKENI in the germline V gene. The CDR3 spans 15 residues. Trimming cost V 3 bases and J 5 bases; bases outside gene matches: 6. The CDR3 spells CASSPRDRGGETQYF. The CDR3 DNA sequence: TGTGCCAGCTCACCCCGGGACAGGGGAGGCGAGACCCAGTACTTC.

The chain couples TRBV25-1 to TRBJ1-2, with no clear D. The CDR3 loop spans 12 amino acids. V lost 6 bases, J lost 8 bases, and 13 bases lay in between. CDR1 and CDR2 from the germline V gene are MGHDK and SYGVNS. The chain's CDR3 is CASREGLRGYTF. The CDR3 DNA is TGTGCCAGCAGGGAGGGCCTTAGGGGCTACACCTTC.

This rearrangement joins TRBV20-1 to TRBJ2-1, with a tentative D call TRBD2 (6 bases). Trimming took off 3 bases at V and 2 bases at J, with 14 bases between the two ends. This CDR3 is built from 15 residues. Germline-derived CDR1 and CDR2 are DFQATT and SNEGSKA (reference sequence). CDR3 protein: CSASSGVSTYNEQFF. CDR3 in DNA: TGCAGTGCTAGTTCGGGAGTAAGCACCTACAATGAGCAGTTCTTC.

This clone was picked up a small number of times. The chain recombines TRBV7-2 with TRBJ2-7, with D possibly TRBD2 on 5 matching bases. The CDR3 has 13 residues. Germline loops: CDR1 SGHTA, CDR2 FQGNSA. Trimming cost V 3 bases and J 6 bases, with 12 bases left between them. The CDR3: CASSLGTGSEQYF. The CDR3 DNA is TGTGCCAGCAGCTTGGGCACTGGGAGCGAGCAGTACTTC.